Listed below are T cell receptor beta chains from one sample, sequenced in a study of blood T cell repertoires in COVID-19. Clones were read by immunoSEQ multiplex PCR, and TCRdb kept only the in-frame ones, dropping some. This table holds some 180,000 clones, 86% found once. The specimen sequenced was peripheral blood. The receptors were gathered from a man aged 65-85 years with active or convalescent COVID-19. Both conserved end residues are trimmed from each CDR3. Each record gives: V gene, D gene, CDR3 protein. D genes are given only for firm matches.

TRBV9	TRBD1	ASSRTGGTGELF
TRBV11-2	TRBD1	ASSIPGQGYYEQY
TRBV4-3	.	ASSQGVARSRTEAF
TRBV18	.	ASSPGAFTDTQY
TRBV6-5	.	ASSPPGQWGPEAF
TRBV18	.	ASSPREGRGGSPLH
TRBV27	TRBD1	ASSSPGQGNYGYT
TRBV7-9	TRBD1	ASRRQGGSYNSPLH
TRBV19	.	ASSIRGHQASNQPQH
TRBV7-2	TRBD1	ASSFNRGRLQPQH
TRBV7-2	.	ASSFPGTPSYEQY
TRBV19	.	ASSMELGQPQH
TRBV6-5	.	ASIPATGETQY
TRBV4-3	.	ASSQDGRYPSTDTQY
TRBV2	TRBD1	ASSPRGPFPGANVLT
TRBV9	TRBD2	ASSPKREGIYEQY
TRBV14	.	ATSRLLSGSGNTIY
TRBV27	.	ASSPPPNAGAGRLGQY
TRBV28	.	ASSLWGGGQPQH
TRBV7-3	.	ASSLQGAATNEKLF
TRBV27	TRBD1	ASKKYPGQGPEGPQH
TRBV12-5	TRBD1	ASGSGTGTDT
TRBV20-1	.	SASQRRYGYT
TRBV9	.	ASSVVPSNYGYT